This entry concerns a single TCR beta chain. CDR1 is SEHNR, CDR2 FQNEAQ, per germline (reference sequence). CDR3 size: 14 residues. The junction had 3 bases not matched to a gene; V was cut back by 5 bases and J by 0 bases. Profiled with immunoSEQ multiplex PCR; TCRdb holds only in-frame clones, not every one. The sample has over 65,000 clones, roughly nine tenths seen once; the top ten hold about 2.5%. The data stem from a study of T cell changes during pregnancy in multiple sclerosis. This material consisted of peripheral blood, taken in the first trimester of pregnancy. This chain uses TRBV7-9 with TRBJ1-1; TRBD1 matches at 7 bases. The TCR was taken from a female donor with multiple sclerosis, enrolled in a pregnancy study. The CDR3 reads CASSHGTVNTEAFF. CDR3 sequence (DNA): TGTGCCAGCAGCCACGGGACAGTGAACACTGAAGCTTTCTTT.